The 17 T cell receptor beta chains reported below all come from one sample, sequenced in a study of T cell repertoires in cytomegalovirus infection. Their antigen targets remain unknown. TCRdb re-called the reads with MiXCR, one entry per CDR3 protein. In the table there are 110,000 to 150,000 distinct CDR3 sequences, roughly 32% of which are singletons. The starting material was CD8+ T cells from cultured PBMCs, obtained from culture after CMV antigen stimulation. These receptors originate from a human donor in good health (CMV status not recorded). Some clones in this sample may be carry-over from other donors' samples.

This clonotype was counted between two and nine times. Since the CDR3 does not end with the conserved phenylalanine or tryptophan, this likely comes from a read error. It is unclear where the CDR3 begins or ends on the DNA, so no DNA is shown, and the CDR3 is as TCRdb lists it. The chain joins TRBV25-1 to TRBJ2-1; TRBD1 reflects the table's D call only, with no check against the DNA. Both ends counted, the CDR3 spans 12 residues. CDR1 and CDR2 (germline): MGHDK, SYGVNS. The CDR3 is CASSEPGQGAVL.

V is TRBV4-1 and J is TRBJ2-5; D remains ambiguous. The CDR3 extends over 15 amino acids. V was clipped by 2 bases and J by 7 bases, with 17 bases between them. Germline lookup yields CDR1 MGHRA and CDR2 YSYEKL. CDR3 bases: TGCGCCAGCAGCCAATCAAGGAACCTGGTGGCGACCCAGTACTTC. It translates to CASSQSRNLVATQYF.

This clonotype has a handful of counts. The rearrangement uses TRBV4-1 and TRBJ1-2, with 12 nucleotides matching TRBD1. The CDR3 is 15 amino acids. Germline V gene sequence: CDR1 MGHRA, CDR2 YSYEKL. The trim removed 1 base at V and 8 bases at J, leaving 5 bases unmatched. CDR3 sequence (DNA): TGCGCCAGCAGCCAAGGTGGGACAGGGGGCAGGGGCTACACCTTC. It encodes CASSQGGTGGRGYTF.

The gene calls are TRBV7-9 and TRBJ2-7, with a tentative D call TRBD2 (6 bases). The germline V gene encodes CDR1 SEHNR and CDR2 FQNEAQ (reference sequence). This CDR3 region has 14 residues. The V end lost 4 bases, the J end lost 7 bases, and 17 bases lay between the germline ends. DNA for the CDR3: TGTGCCAGCAGCTATCGGGGGAAAGAGGGTGAGCAGTACTTC. It yields the protein CASSYRGKEGEQYF.

The CDR3 sequence: CSAEGLAGGLGYNEQFF. The CDR3 region has the DNA TGCAGTGCCGAGGGGCTAGCGGGGGGGCTGGGCTACAATGAGCAGTTCTTC. The rearrangement joins TRBV20-1 to TRBJ2-1, with 12 bases aligning to TRBD2. Germline V CDR1 and CDR2: DFQATT, SNEGSKA (reference sequence). This CDR3 region has 17 residues. V lost 6 bases and J lost 3; bases outside the gene matches: 12.

This clonotype occurred many times. The V call is TRBV7-2, the J call TRBJ2-3, with 10 bases aligning to TRBD1. V shed 5 bases, J shed 4 bases, and the junction held 12 bases outside the gene matches. Germline-derived CDR1 and CDR2 are SGHTA and FQGNSA. CDR3 length: 17 amino acids. The chain's CDR3 is CASSEDLTGGPSDTQYF. The CDR3 nucleotides read TGTGCCAGCAGCGAAGACTTGACAGGGGGCCCGTCAGATACGCAGTATTTT.

The V and J genes are TRBV12-3 or TRBV12-4 and TRBJ2-2; D is unresolved. The CDR3 runs 12 residues. Trimming removed 10 bases at V and 0 bases at J, with 6 bases between. DNA of the CDR3: TGTGCCACCTCAACGAACACCGGGGAGCTGTTTTTT. Protein: CATSTNTGELFF.

There are many counts of this clonotype. The rearrangement joins TRBV12-3 or TRBV12-4 to TRBJ2-4; 8 positions agree with TRBD2. V lost 3 bases to trimming and J lost 4 bases; unmatched junction nucleotides: 17. The CDR3 has 19 residues. CDR3 amino acids: CASSFLDVTGGAWKNIQYF. CDR3 in DNA: TGTGCCAGCAGTTTTCTAGACGTTACGGGGGGGGCCTGGAAAAACATTCAGTACTTC.

This chain uses TRBV20-1 with TRBJ1-2; tentative D call: TRBD1 (6 bases). V lost 3 bases, J lost 7 bases, and 18 bases lay in between. Germline V gene sequence: CDR1 DFQATT, CDR2 SNEGSKA (reference sequence). The CDR3 contains 14 residues. CDR3 sequence: CSARVFGGGFGYTF. The CDR3 DNA reads as TGCAGTGCTAGGGTCTTTGGGGGGGGCTTTGGCTACACCTTC.

This clonotype was found a few times. This rearrangement joins TRBV7-2 to TRBJ2-7; the match to TRBD1 covers 7 bases. Per germline, CDR1 SGHTA and CDR2 FQGNSA. Trimming removed 1 base from V and 6 bases from J; junction bases left unmatched: 9. The CDR3 consists of 15 residues. DNA for the CDR3: TGTGCCAGCAGCTTAGTTAGGGGGCAGGGTGTCGAGCAGTACTTC. This codes for CASSLVRGQGVEQYF.

The chain uses TRBV5-4 and TRBJ2-2; D perhaps matches TRBD2 (5 bases). Per germline, CDR1 SGHNT and CDR2 YYREEE (reference sequence). The CDR3 is 16 residues long. Trimming cost V 3 bases and J 1 base, with 13 bases left between them. For the CDR3, the DNA is TGTGCCAGCAGCTCCACCGGACTCGTGAACACCGGGGAGCTGTTTTTT. This encodes CASSSTGLVNTGELFF.

This clonotype was seen at least ten times. V is TRBV7-8 and J is TRBJ2-3, with a weak D call TRBD2 (5 bases). Germline V CDR1 and CDR2: SGHVS, FQNEAQ. There are 15 residues in the CDR3. Trimming took 7 bases from V and 2 from J, leaving 16 bases between them. The CDR3 sequence: CASTRFGLYTDTQYF. CDR3 coding DNA: TGTGCCAGCACCAGGTTTGGACTCTACACAGATACGCAGTATTTT.

This clonotype turned up a few times. The chain is built from TRBV7-9 and TRBJ2-7; D may match TRBD1 or TRBD2 (5 bases each). V lost 5 bases and J 2 bases, leaving 13 bases between the germline ends. Germline values: CDR1 SEHNR, CDR2 FQNEAQ (reference sequence). The CDR3 contains 14 residues. The CDR3 loop is CASSSRDATYEQYF. The DNA for the CDR3 is TGTGCCAGCAGCAGCAGGGACGCCACCTACGAGCAGTACTTC. The full variable domain, with the rest looked up from reference TRBV7-9 and TRBJ2-7, is DTGVSQNPRHKITKRGQNVTFRCDPISEHNRLYWYRQTLGQGPEFLTYFQNEAQLEKSRLLSDRFSAERPKGSFSTLEIQRTEQGDSAMYLCASSSRDATYEQYFGPGTRLTVT.

This clonotype was detected only a few times. The V and J genes are TRBV7-2 and TRBJ1-2, with D perhaps matching TRBD1 (5 bases). Germline CDR1 SGHTA, CDR2 FQGNSA. Between the trimmed V and J ends, which lost 5 bases and 3 bases, there was a span of 16 bases. The CDR3 length is 15 residues. The CDR3 DNA reads as TGTGCCAGCAGCGCCTACCCCAGGGAATACTATGGCTACACCTTC. This codes for CASSAYPREYYGYTF.

Many counts were recorded for this clonotype. This chain joins TRBV7-6 and TRBJ1-1; D is ambiguous. CDR1 is SGHVS, CDR2 FNYEAQ, per germline. The CDR3 loop spans 13 amino acids. V was clipped by 5 bases and J by 4 bases, with 11 bases between them. The CDR3 region is CASSPGVGTEAFF. Here the CDR3 DNA reads TGTGCCAGCAGCCCTGGGGTGGGCACTGAAGCTTTCTTT.

This clonotype was recorded once. The chain uses TRBV20-1 and TRBJ2-7; D is undetermined. V was pared by 0 bases and J by 1 base, with 7 bases between. Germline-derived CDR1 and CDR2 are DFQATT and SNEGSKA (reference sequence). The CDR3 is 13 amino acids. The CDR3 region has the DNA TGCAGTGCTAGAGATGTCGGATCCTACGAGCAGTACTTC. Its translation: CSARDVGSYEQYF.

V usage is TRBV5-1 and J usage is TRBJ2-5, with D possibly being TRBD2 (5 bases). This CDR3 comprises 14 residues. The V gene lost 5 bases and the J gene lost 5 bases, with 16 bases spanning the gap. The V gene's germline CDR1 is SGHRS and CDR2 YFSETQ. CDR3 residues: CASRPPIGSETQYF. CDR3 DNA sequence: TGCGCCAGCAGACCACCTATTGGGAGCGAGACCCAGTACTTC.